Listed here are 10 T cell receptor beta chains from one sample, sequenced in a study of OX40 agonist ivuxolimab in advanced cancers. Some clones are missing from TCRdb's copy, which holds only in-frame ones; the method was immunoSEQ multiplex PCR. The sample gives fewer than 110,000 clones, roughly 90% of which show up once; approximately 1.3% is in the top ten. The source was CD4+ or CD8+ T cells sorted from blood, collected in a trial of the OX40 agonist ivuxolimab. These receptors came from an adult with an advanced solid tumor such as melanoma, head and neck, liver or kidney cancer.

The CDR3 here is CASSPSSSWYGGSGTGDYQYF. The CDR3, as DNA: TGTGCCAGCTCACCATCGAGTAGTTGGTATGGAGGGTCCGGGACAGGAGACTATCAGTACTTC. The V call is TRBV18, the J call TRBJ2-7; 8 positions match TRBD1. CDR1 and CDR2 (germline): KGHSH, LQKENI. The CDR3 extends over 21 amino acids. V was clipped by 2 bases and J by 10 bases; unmatched bases: 31.

The CDR3 loop is CASSSHTGETQYF. The DNA of the CDR3 is TGTGCCAGCTCATCCCACACGGGAGAGACCCAGTACTTC. The chain employs TRBV18 and TRBJ2-5; D call uncertain. The CDR3 is made up of 13 amino acids. Trimming stripped 5 bases from V and 4 bases from J, with 11 bases between. CDR1 and CDR2 (germline): KGHSH, LQKENI.

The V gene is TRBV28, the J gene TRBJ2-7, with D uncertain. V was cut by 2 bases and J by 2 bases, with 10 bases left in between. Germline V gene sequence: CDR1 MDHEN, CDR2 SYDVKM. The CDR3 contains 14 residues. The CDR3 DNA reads TGTGCCAGCAGTTTAGGGCTAGTCGCCTACGAGCAGTACTTC. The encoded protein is CASSLGLVAYEQYF.

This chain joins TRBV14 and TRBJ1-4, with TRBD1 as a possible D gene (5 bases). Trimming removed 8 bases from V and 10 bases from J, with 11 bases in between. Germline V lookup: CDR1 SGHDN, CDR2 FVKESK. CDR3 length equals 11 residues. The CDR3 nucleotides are TGTGCCAGCGGGACGCGGGGAAAACTGTTTTTT. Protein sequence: CASGTRGKLFF.

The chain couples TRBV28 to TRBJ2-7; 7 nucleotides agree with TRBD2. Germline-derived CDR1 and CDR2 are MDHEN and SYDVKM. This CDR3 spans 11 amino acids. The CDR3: CAVAGEAEQYF. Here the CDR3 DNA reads TGTGCAGTGGCGGGGGAGGCCGAGCAGTACTTC.

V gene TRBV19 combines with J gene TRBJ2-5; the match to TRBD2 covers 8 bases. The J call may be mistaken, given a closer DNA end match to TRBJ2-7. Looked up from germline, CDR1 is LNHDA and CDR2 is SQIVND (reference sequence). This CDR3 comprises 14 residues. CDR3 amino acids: CASTPGGDPYEQYF. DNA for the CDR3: TGTGCCAGTACCCCGGGAGGGGATCCCTACGAGCAGTACTTC.

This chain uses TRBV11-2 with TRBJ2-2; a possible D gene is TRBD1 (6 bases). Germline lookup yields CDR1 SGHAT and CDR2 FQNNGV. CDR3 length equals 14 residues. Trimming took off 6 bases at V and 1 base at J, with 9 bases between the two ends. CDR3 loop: CASSQQGNTGELFF. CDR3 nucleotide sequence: TGTGCCAGCAGTCAACAGGGGAACACCGGGGAGCTGTTTTTT.

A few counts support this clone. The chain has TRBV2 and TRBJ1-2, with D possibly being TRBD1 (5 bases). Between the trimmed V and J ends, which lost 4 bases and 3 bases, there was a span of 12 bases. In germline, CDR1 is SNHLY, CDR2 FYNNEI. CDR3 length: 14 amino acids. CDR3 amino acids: CASSGEGSHYGYTF. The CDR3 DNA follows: TGTGCCAGCAGTGGCGAGGGGTCTCACTATGGCTACACCTTC. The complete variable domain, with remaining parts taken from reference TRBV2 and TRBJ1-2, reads EPEVTQTPSHQVTQMGQEVILRCVPISNHLYFYWYRQILGQKVEFLVSFYNNEISEKSEIFDDQFSVERPDGSNFTLKIRSTKLEDSAMYFCASSGEGSHYGYTFGSGTRLTVV.

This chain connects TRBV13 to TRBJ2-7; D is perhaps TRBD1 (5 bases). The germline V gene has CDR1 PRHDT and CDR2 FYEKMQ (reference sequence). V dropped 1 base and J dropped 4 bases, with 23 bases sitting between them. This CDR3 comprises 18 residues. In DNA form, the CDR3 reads TGTGCCAGCAGCTTAGTGGGGATCAAGGGGAAGGATAGGTACGAGCAGTACTTC. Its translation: CASSLVGIKGKDRYEQYF.

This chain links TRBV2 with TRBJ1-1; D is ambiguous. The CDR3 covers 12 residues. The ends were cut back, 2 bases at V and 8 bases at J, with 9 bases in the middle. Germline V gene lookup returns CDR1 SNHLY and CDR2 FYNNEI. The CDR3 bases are TGTGCCAGCAGTGAATGGTCTCGAGAAGCTTTCTTT. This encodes CASSEWSREAFF.